Listed below are T cell receptor beta chains from one sample, sequenced in a study of T cell changes during pregnancy in multiple sclerosis. Generated by immunoSEQ multiplex PCR, the TCRdb table keeps only in-frame clones and is missing some. Here the sample spans about 30,000 clones, around 89% being singletons. This specimen was CD4+ T cells from peripheral blood mononuclear cells, taken in the first trimester of pregnancy. The receptor set was obtained from a female donor in good health, enrolled as a control in a pregnancy study. CDR3s include the opening cysteine and the closing phenylalanine or tryptophan. D genes are given only for firm matches. Where a row states a size, it is once, few, many or the class of an expanded clone; other rows omit it.

TRBD1	TRBJ1-4	NA	TRBV7-8	TGTGCCAGCAGCTTCGATCCGGGACAGGGTCTAGAAAAACTGTTTTTT	CASSFDPGQGLEKLFF
TRBD1	TRBJ2-7	NA	TRBV6-5	TGTGCCAGCAGCCCCGGACAGGGCCAGCAGTACTTC	CASSPGQGQQYF
TRBD2	TRBJ2-5	NA	TRBV18	TGTGCCAGCTCACCAGATGGACTAGCGGGAGAGACCCAGTACTTC	CASSPDGLAGETQYF
NA	TRBJ2-1	NA	TRBV6-1	TGTGCCAGCAGTGAACTCAACTGGGACAAGCAGTTCTTC	CASSELNWDKQFF
NA	TRBJ1-4	NA	TRBV28	TGTGCCAGCAGGCCCGGGACTCCTAGACCGTCCAATGAAAAACTGTTTTTT	CASRPGTPRPSNEKLFF
NA	TRBJ1-4	NA	TRBV5-1	TGCGCCAGCAGCCCTCAGGGCTTTCAACAAGGAAAACTGTTTTTT	CASSPQGFQQGKLFF
TRBD1	TRBJ1-6	few	TRBV18	TGTGCCAGCTCACCTGGAGGGCACAGGGGCGGATCACCCCTCCACTTT	CASSPGGHRGGSPLHF
TRBD1	TRBJ2-2	NA	TRBV9	TGTGCCAGCAGCGTGGACAGGGGTGCCACCGGGGAGCTGTTTTTT	CASSVDRGATGELFF
NA	TRBJ2-1	NA	TRBV28	TGTGCCAGCAGTCGGGGGGAGCAGTTCTTC	CASSRGEQFF
NA	TRBJ2-7	NA	TRBV10-2	TGCGCCAGCAGTGGACAGCCCTCCTACGAGCAGTACTTC	CASSGQPSYEQYF
TRBD1	TRBJ2-3	NA	TRBV5-1	TGCGCCAGCAGCTTGGAGGGTTGGGACAGACTGGGAGATACGCAGTATTTT	CASSLEGWDRLGDTQYF
NA	TRBJ2-1	NA	TRBV11-2	TGTGCCAGCAGCTTAGCCGGTTACAATGAGCAGTTCTTC	CASSLAGYNEQFF
NA	TRBJ2-5	NA	TRBV10-2	TGCGCCAGCAGTGATCCGGAGACCCAGTACTTC	CASSDPETQYF
NA	TRBJ2-5	NA	TRBV19	TGTGCCAGTAGCCCGGAAGACAGACAGACCCAGTACTTC	CASSPEDRQTQYF
NA	TRBJ1-5	NA	TRBV21-1	TGTGCCAGCAGCAAAGTTCGAGGAGCCCATCAGCCCCAGCATTTT	CASSKVRGAHQPQHF
NA	TRBJ1-6	NA	TRBV11-2	TGTGCCAGCAGCTTAGAACGGAGTTCACCCCTCCACTTT	CASSLERSSPLHF
TRBD1	TRBJ2-7	once	TRBV19	TGTGCCACAACCCGACAGGGATGGGTGTGCGAGCAGTACTTC	CATTRQGWVCEQYF
TRBD2	TRBJ2-1	NA	TRBV9	TGTGCCAGCAGCCTACGACTAGCGACCTACAATGAGCAGTTCTTC	CASSLRLATYNEQFF
TRBD1	TRBJ1-2	NA	TRBV10-3	TGTGCCATCAGTGAGTCTACCCGAGTAGGGGGCTCCTATGGCTACACCTTC	CAISESTRVGGSYGYTF
NA	TRBJ2-2	NA	TRBV18	TGTGCCAGCTCACCAACACAGATGAACACCGGGGAGCTGTTTTTT	CASSPTQMNTGELFF
NA	TRBJ1-1	NA	TRBV4-1	TGCGCCAGCAGCCAAGCAAGCCTGAACACTGAAGCTTTCTTT	CASSQASLNTEAFF
NA	TRBJ1-2	NA	TRBV28	TGTGCCAGTACAGGGTTCAACTATGGCTACACCTTC	CASTGFNYGYTF
TRBD2	TRBJ2-1	NA	TRBV15	TGTGCCACCAGCAGAGGACCCCTGGGACTAGCGGGATACAATGAGCAGTTCTTC	CATSRGPLGLAGYNEQFF
TRBD2	TRBJ2-5	NA	TRBV6-1	TGTGCCAGCAGTGGCCTATCTAGCGGGCCCTGGGAGACCCAGTACTTC	CASSGLSSGPWETQYF
NA	TRBJ1-3	NA	TRBV4-1	TGCGCCAGCAGCCAAGATGACTTAGGGGCTGTCCGTGGAAACACCATATATTTT	CASSQDDLGAVRGNTIYF
NA	TRBJ2-1	NA	TRBV13	TGTGCCAGCAGCCGGGCCCTGACTAAATACAATGAGCAGTTCTTC	CASSRALTKYNEQFF
NA	TRBJ1-2	few	TRBV4-1	TGCGCCAGCAGCCACGCAGGGGATAACTATGGCTACACCTTC	CASSHAGDNYGYTF
NA	TRBJ1-2	NA	TRBV9	TGTGCCAGCAGCGTAGAACCAACTTTTAACTATGGCTACACCTTC	CASSVEPTFNYGYTF
NA	TRBJ1-2	NA	TRBV7-8	TGTGCCAGCAGCCCCGGGAGGGGATATGGCTACACCTTC	CASSPGRGYGYTF
TRBD1	TRBJ2-5	NA	TRBV7-2	TGTGCCAGCAGCTGGGACAGGGGAGGGGAAGAGACCCAGTACTTC	CASSWDRGGEETQYF
NA	TRBJ2-3	NA	TRBV7-2	TGTGCCAGCAGCTTAGACAGTGCTAGCACAGATACGCAGTATTTT	CASSLDSASTDTQYF
NA	TRBJ1-6	NA	TRBV7-2	TGTGCCAGCAGCTTACAGGGGTTTAATTCACCCCTCCACTTT	CASSLQGFNSPLHF
NA	TRBJ2-7	NA	TRBV15	TGTGCCACCAGCAGACAGACAGGTTCCTACGAGCAGTACTTC	CATSRQTGSYEQYF
TRBD1	TRBJ2-6	NA	TRBV5-1	TGCGCCAGCAGCGCCGGACAGGGGGCGGCTGGGGCCAACGTCCTGACTTTC	CASSAGQGAAGANVLTF
TRBD1	TRBJ1-6	NA	TRBV6-4	TGTGCCAGCAGTGACGGACAGGGGAATTCACCCCTCCACTTT	CASSDGQGNSPLHF
TRBD2	TRBJ2-1	NA	TRBV28	TGTGCCAGCAGTTCGAGCGGGGGGGTGTTTCCGAATGAGCAGTTCTTC	CASSSSGGVFPNEQFF
TRBD1	TRBJ2-2	NA	TRBV28	TGTGCCAGCAACCTACAGGGGGCCGGGGAGCTGTTTTTT	CASNLQGAGELFF
NA	TRBJ1-5	NA	TRBV7-2	TGTGCCAGCAGCTCCATGACTGATCAGCCCCAGCATTTT	CASSSMTDQPQHF
TRBD1	TRBJ1-1	NA	TRBV2	TGTGCCAACTCGGTCCAGGGGGCGGACCTCACTGAAGCTTTCTTT	CANSVQGADLTEAFF
NA	TRBJ2-1	NA	TRBV7-9	TGTGCCAGCAGCTTAAGGACGCTAGCTATTGATCATGGTGAGCAGTTCTTC	CASSLRTLAIDHGEQFF
NA	TRBJ2-1	NA	TRBV29-1	TGCAGCGTTGGCCTCGGGGAGACCCCCAATGAGCAGTTCTTC	CSVGLGETPNEQFF